The following is a T cell receptor (beta chain) sequence with its context. One base away lies a much larger clone, so this may be a sequencing read error. These data come from a study of tumor and adjacent non-tumor tissue in lung cancer. A modified ARM-PCR protocol with three rounds of nested PCR amplified TCRbeta. TCRdb itself ran the multiplex PCR reads through MiXCR, one entry per CDR3 protein. The table lists about 200,000 distinct CDR3 sequences, approximately 74% of them singletons. No cell sorting was done before RNA was extracted from the tissue. Trimming removed 7 bases at V and 6 bases at J, with 13 bases between. The CDR3 is 12 residues long. Germline CDR1 and CDR2: DFQATT and SNEGSKA (reference sequence).

Sample: lung tumor tissue. The J gene is TRBJ2-1, the V gene TRBV20-1, with D hard to call. The sequence was obtained from a man aged 55 to 70 with non-small cell lung cancer. The CDR3 bases are TGCAGTGTTGTGAAGGATTCCAATGAGCAGTTCTTC. Its protein is CSVVKDSNEQFF.